This TCR beta chain was observed in a study of blood T cell repertoires in COVID-19. V dropped 4 bases and J dropped 8; count of bases not matched to a gene: 8. CDR1 SGHDT and CDR2 YYEEEE come from the germline V gene. CDR3 size: 15 residues. This clone is a singleton in its sample. Assay: immunoSEQ multiplex PCR; the TCRdb copy retains only in-frame clones and omits some. The sample includes some 200,000 clones, more than 75% seen only once; the top ten take 7.4%. V is TRBV5-6 and J is TRBJ1-4; 10 nucleotides agree with TRBD1. The receptor was isolated from a woman between 35 and 50 years old with acute COVID-19. The material sequenced was PBMCs or T cells enriched from blood (not recorded which). The CDR3 sequence is CASSGAGTGAEKLFF. For the CDR3, the DNA is TGTGCCAGCAGCGGGGCCGGGACAGGGGCCGAAAAACTGTTTTTT.